The 9 T cell receptor beta chains presented below share a single source sample, sequenced in a study of immune heterogeneity within non-small cell lung tumors. Bulk tumor genomic DNA served as template, at around 600 ng per sample. Surgeons took several biopsies per primary tumor, spaced far apart, during surgery. Curative operations were performed on patients who had untreated, newly diagnosed non-small cell lung cancer. A multiplex PCR containing 32 V primers and 13 J primers was used to amplify TCR beta CDR3. TCRdb used MiXCR to reprocess the multiplex PCR reads, holding one entry per CDR3 protein. The table includes more than 3,500 distinct CDR3 sequences, under 25% detected once. Sequenced material: lung tumor tissue. Receptors originate from a man aged 70-80 years with non-small cell lung cancer.

By its share, this clonotype is medium-sized. The V and J genes are TRBV18 and TRBJ1-3, with TRBD1 matching over 7 bases. CDR1 KGHSH and CDR2 LQKENI come from the germline V gene. The CDR3 totals 18 residues. V dropped 2 bases and J dropped 3; count of bases not matched to a gene: 13. The CDR3 nucleotides read TGTGCCAGCTCACCATCGGGCCGAGGGGGCCAAGGTGGAAACACCATATATTTT. Translating it yields CASSPSGRGGQGGNTIYF.

By share, this clonotype ranks as medium-sized. The chain recombines TRBV20-1 with TRBJ2-7, with D perhaps given as TRBD1 or TRBD2 (6 bases each). The CDR3 spans 18 residues. Germline lookup yields CDR1 DFQATT and CDR2 SNEGSKA (reference sequence). Trimming shortened V by 0 bases and J by 0 bases, and 21 bases separated the two germline ends. The chain's CDR3 is CSARDHTGAYPISYEQYF. CDR3 bases: TGCAGTGCTAGAGATCATACGGGGGCCTACCCCATCTCCTACGAGCAGTACTTC.

The V and J genes are TRBV6-1 and TRBJ1-5; TRBD1 agrees at 9 bases. J lost 3 bases, V lost 5 bases, and 5 bases had no gene match. The germline V gene encodes CDR1 MNHNS and CDR2 SASEGT. There are 15 residues in the CDR3. This chain's CDR3 is CASSPWDRVNQPQHF. The CDR3 DNA reads as TGTGCCAGCAGTCCCTGGGACAGGGTCAATCAGCCCCAGCATTTT.

This clonotype was detected only a few times. V gene TRBV7-9 combines with J gene TRBJ1-2, with D possibly TRBD1 on 5 matching bases. The CDR3 loop spans 14 amino acids. Germline V gives CDR1 SEHNR, CDR2 FQNEAQ (reference sequence). Trimming stripped 4 bases from V and 5 bases from J, with 14 bases between. The CDR3 region is CASSSLDRAYGYTF. For the CDR3, the DNA is TGTGCCAGCAGCTCCTTAGACAGAGCGTATGGCTACACCTTC.

In this sample, this clonotype turned up a few times. The chain recombines TRBV28 with TRBJ2-7, with TRBD1 matching over 9 bases. This CDR3 is 15 amino acids long. After removal of 7 bases from V and 5 bases from J, the junction contained 12 bases not matched to a gene. CDR1 MDHEN and CDR2 SYDVKM come from the germline V gene. CDR3 sequence: CASNSSGTGFHEQYF. CDR3 in DNA: TGTGCCAGCAATTCTTCCGGGACAGGGTTCCACGAGCAGTACTTC.

This clonotype is medium-sized. The CDR3: CASSVGGNEKLFF. The CDR3 DNA sequence: TGTGCCAGCTCCGTGGGGGGGAACGAAAAACTGTTTTTT. The rearrangement uses TRBV18 and TRBJ1-4; a possible D gene is TRBD1 (5 bases). The V and J ends lost 6 bases and 8 bases respectively, with 13 bases between them. The V gene's germline CDR1 is KGHSH and CDR2 LQKENI. This CDR3 is built from 13 residues.

The chain joins TRBV6-1 to TRBJ1-2; possibly TRBD1 for D (6 bases). Germline assignment: CDR1 MNHNS and CDR2 SASEGT. The CDR3 consists of 14 residues. V was shortened by 6 bases and J by 8 bases, with 19 bases between the two germline ends. The chain's CDR3 is CASREGGLGRGYTF. In DNA form, the CDR3 reads TGTGCCAGCAGGGAGGGGGGCCTCGGGCGAGGCTACACCTTC.

As for this clonotype: This likely comes from a read error, as the CDR3 has no conserved phenylalanine or tryptophan at its end. It is unclear where the CDR3 begins or ends on the DNA, so no DNA is shown, and the CDR3 is as TCRdb lists it. The chain has TRBV28 and TRBJ2-3; TRBD1 was called by the table and not checked on the DNA. From germline, CDR1 is MDHEN and CDR2 SYDVKM. The CDR3 length is 18 residues, termini included. This CDR3 reads CASGYSLGETSYEQYFGP.

This clonotype was seen more than once but under ten times. V usage is TRBV5-5 and J usage is TRBJ2-4; D ambiguous. The V gene lost 4 bases and the J gene lost 2 bases, with 13 bases spanning the gap. CDR1 is SGHKS, CDR2 YYEKEE, per germline (reference sequence). The CDR3 contains 15 residues. For the CDR3, the DNA is TGTGCCAGCAGCCCCACAGCCCCGACCAAAAACATTCAGTACTTC. This translates into CASSPTAPTKNIQYF.